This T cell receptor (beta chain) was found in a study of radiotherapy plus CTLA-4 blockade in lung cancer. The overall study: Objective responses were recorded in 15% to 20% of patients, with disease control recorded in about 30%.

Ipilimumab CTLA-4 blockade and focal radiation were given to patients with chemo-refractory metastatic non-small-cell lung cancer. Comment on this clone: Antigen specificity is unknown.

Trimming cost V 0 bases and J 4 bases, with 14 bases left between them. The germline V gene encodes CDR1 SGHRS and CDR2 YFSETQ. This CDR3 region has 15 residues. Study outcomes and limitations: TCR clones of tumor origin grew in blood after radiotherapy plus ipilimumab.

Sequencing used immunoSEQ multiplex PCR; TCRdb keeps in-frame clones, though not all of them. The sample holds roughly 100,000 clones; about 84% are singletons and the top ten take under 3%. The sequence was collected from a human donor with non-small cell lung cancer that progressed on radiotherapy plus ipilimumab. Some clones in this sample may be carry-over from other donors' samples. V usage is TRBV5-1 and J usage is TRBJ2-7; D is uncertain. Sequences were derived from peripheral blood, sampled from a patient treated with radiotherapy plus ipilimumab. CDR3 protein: CASSLEVAQLYEQYF. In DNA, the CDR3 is TGCGCCAGCAGCTTGGAAGTCGCACAGCTATACGAGCAGTACTTC.